Each of the 13 T cell receptor beta chains below was sequenced from the same sample in a study of CD8+ T cells in alopecia areata. Sequencing used cDNA as its template, made by extracting RNA and reverse transcribing it. Profiled with immunoSEQ multiplex PCR; TCRdb holds only in-frame clones, not every one. Of nearly 200,000 clones listed, about 62% were seen once; the top ten hold 5.5%. Treatment in this sample: oral pan-JAK inhibitor, 5-10 mg twice daily. This specimen was CD4+ T cells sorted from blood, taken at week 24, from a patient treated with tofacitinib. These receptors were collected from a human donor with alopecia areata.

The V call is TRBV4-1, the J call TRBJ2-5; D might be TRBD1 or TRBD2, each matching 5 bases. Per the germline V gene, CDR1 is MGHRA and CDR2 is YSYEKL. Trimming stripped 1 base from V and 5 bases from J, with 11 bases between. This CDR3 is 14 amino acids long. The CDR3 is CASSQVSRDETQYF. For the CDR3, the DNA is TGCGCCAGCAGCCAAGTAAGCAGGGACGAGACCCAGTACTTC.

This clone was counted at least ten times. The chain is built from TRBV10-2 and TRBJ2-2, with 9 positions matching TRBD2. The CDR3 is 16 residues long. V lost 6 bases and J lost 7; bases outside the gene matches: 12. Looked up from germline, CDR1 is WSHSY and CDR2 is SAAADI. For the CDR3, the DNA is TGCGCCAGCAGGGAACCCTCTAGCGGGAAGGACGGGGAGCTGTTTTTT. It specifies CASREPSSGKDGELFF.

This clone was seen a few times. The rearrangement uses TRBV4-1 and TRBJ2-3; D might be TRBD2 (5 bases). Germline values: CDR1 MGHRA, CDR2 YSYEKL. Trimming took off 1 base at V and 3 bases at J, with 14 bases between the two ends. The CDR3 is 16 residues long. CDR3: CASSQVQLVGTDTQYF. In DNA, the CDR3 is TGCGCCAGCAGCCAAGTACAACTAGTAGGAACAGATACGCAGTATTTT.

This chain joins TRBV23-1 and TRBJ2-5; tentatively, D is TRBD2 (5 bases). TRBV23-1 is recorded as an ORF, its role being uncertain. Trimming cost V 0 bases and J 5 bases, with 19 bases left between them. The CDR3 is 17 residues long. The CDR3 region has the DNA TGCGCCAGCAGTCAATCTAATTCACGGAGGAGCCGGGAGACCCAGTACTTC. It yields the protein CASSQSNSRRSRETQYF.

The chain uses TRBV5-1 and TRBJ2-7; 7 positions agree with TRBD1. The CDR3 is made up of 12 amino acids. The trim removed 3 bases at V and 5 bases at J, leaving 2 bases unmatched. Germline CDR1 and CDR2: SGHRS and YFSETQ. CDR3 protein: CASSWGTDEQYF. CDR3 DNA: TGCGCCAGCAGCTGGGGGACAGACGAGCAGTACTTC.

This clone was seen a single time. In DNA, the CDR3 is TGTGCCAGCAGCTCACTTCGGGACACGGGGGGACGAGAGCAGTACTTC. Encoded protein: CASSSLRDTGGREQYF. This chain connects TRBV28 to TRBJ2-5, with TRBD2 as a possible D gene (7 bases). There are 16 residues in the CDR3. Germline loops: CDR1 MDHEN, CDR2 SYDVKM. V was pared by 6 bases and J by 11 bases, with 28 bases between.

The V call is TRBV2, the J call TRBJ2-3; D not certain. V was cut by 3 bases and J by 1 base, with 5 bases left in between. The CDR3 covers 13 residues. Per the germline V gene, CDR1 is SNHLY and CDR2 is FYNNEI. This CDR3 reads CASSELGTDTQYF. In DNA, the CDR3 is TGTGCCAGCAGTGAGCTAGGCACAGATACGCAGTATTTT.

The sample holds a few counts of this clone. CDR3 DNA sequence: TGCGCCAGCAGCCAAGATCACAGGGTAACTGAAGCTTTCTTT. Amino acid sequence: CASSQDHRVTEAFF. This sequence joins TRBV4-1 and TRBJ1-1, with TRBD1 as a possible D gene (6 bases). V was shortened by 0 bases and J by 5 bases, with 10 bases between the two germline ends. Looked up from germline, CDR1 is MGHRA and CDR2 is YSYEKL. The CDR3 loop spans 14 amino acids.

This clone was seen a few times. J is TRBJ2-2 and V is TRBV6-5, with D unclear. Trimming took 0 bases from V and 1 from J, leaving 9 bases between them. CDR3 length: 16 residues. Germline V lookup: CDR1 MNHEY, CDR2 SVGAGI. The CDR3 region has the DNA TGTGCCAGCAGTTACTCAAGGCGTCTGAACACCGGGGAGCTGTTTTTT. This encodes CASSYSRRLNTGELFF.

This clone was detected only a few times. V is TRBV19 and J is TRBJ2-2; D ambiguous. There are 15 residues in the CDR3. The germline V and J ends were trimmed by 3 bases and 4 bases, with 12 bases remaining between them. Germline V lookup: CDR1 LNHDA, CDR2 SQIVND (reference sequence). DNA of the CDR3: TGTGCCAGTAGTATGTCCGGGCCGGGCACCGGGGAGCTGTTTTTT. This codes for CASSMSGPGTGELFF.

This clone was recorded only once. The CDR3 DNA reads as TGTGCCAGCAGCGTAGCTCCACAGGGGCCCACCGGGGAGCTGTTTTTT. It translates to CASSVAPQGPTGELFF. The chain recombines TRBV9 with TRBJ2-2, with 7 bases identical to TRBD1. The germline V gene encodes CDR1 SGDLS and CDR2 YYNGEE. Losses at the gene ends were 0 bases for V and 4 bases for J; bases not matched to a gene: 6. CDR3 length equals 16 residues. The variable domain in full, with the rest retrieved from reference TRBV9 and TRBJ2-2, is DSGVTQTPKHLITATGQRVTLRCSPRSGDLSVYWYQQSLDQGLQFLIQYYNGEERAKGNILERFSAQQFPDLHSELNLSSLELGDSALYFCASSVAPQGPTGELFFGEGSRLTVL.

The rearrangement links TRBV13 to TRBJ2-5; weak D call: TRBD1 (5 bases). Trimming stripped 4 bases from V and 2 bases from J, with 11 bases between. This CDR3 has 14 amino acids. Germline CDR1 is PRHDT and CDR2 is FYEKMQ (reference sequence). The CDR3 coding sequence is TGTGCCAGCAGCTCCCGACGGACACAAGAGACCCAGTACTTC. Translating it yields CASSSRRTQETQYF.

The rearrangement joins TRBV6-5 to TRBJ1-4; D is perhaps TRBD1 (6 bases). CDR3 length equals 12 residues. CDR1 and CDR2 (germline): MNHEY, SVGAGI. V lost 6 bases and J 10 bases, leaving 12 bases between the germline ends. In DNA form, the CDR3 reads TGTGCCAGCAGCACCAGGGGAGCAAAACTGTTTTTT. It specifies CASSTRGAKLFF.